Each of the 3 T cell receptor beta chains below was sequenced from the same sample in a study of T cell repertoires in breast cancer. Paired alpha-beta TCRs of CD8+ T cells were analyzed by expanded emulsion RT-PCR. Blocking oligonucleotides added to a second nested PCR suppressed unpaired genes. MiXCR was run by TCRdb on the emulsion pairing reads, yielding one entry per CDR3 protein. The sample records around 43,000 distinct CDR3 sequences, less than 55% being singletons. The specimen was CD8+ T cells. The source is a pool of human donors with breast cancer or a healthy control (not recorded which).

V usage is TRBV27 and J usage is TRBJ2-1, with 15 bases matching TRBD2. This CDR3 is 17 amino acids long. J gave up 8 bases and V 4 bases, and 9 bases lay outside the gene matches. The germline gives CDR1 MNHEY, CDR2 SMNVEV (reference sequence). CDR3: CASSSTGTSGRFDEQFF. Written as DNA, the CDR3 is TGTGCCAGCAGTTCGACCGGGACTAGCGGGAGGTTCGATGAGCAGTTCTTC.

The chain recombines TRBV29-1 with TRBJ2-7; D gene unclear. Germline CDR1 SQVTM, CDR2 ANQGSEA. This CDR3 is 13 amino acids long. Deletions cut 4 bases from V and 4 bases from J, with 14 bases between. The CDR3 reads CSVVVPGSYEQYF. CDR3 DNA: TGCAGCGTTGTAGTTCCGGGTTCTTACGAGCAGTACTTC.

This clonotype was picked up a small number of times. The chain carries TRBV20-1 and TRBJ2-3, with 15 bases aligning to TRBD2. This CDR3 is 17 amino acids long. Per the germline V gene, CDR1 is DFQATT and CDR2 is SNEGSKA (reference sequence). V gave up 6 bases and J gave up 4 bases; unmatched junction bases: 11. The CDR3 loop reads CSAPGLAGGQRADTQYF. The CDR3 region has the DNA TGCAGTGCGCCCGGACTAGCGGGGGGGCAAAGGGCAGATACGCAGTATTTT.